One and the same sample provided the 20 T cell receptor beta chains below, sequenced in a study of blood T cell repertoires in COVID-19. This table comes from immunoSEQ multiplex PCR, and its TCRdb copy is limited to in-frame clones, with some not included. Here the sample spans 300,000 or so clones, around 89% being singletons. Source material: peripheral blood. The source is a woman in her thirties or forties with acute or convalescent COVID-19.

CDR3 coding DNA: TGTGCCAGCAGTTCTCTGGGACTAGCGGGGGCCTACAAAAACATTCAGTACTTC. Its translation is CASSSLGLAGAYKNIQYF. The chain employs TRBV6-2 or TRBV6-3 and TRBJ2-4; TRBD2 matches 14 bases. There are 18 residues in the CDR3. V lost 4 bases to trimming and J lost 3 bases; unmatched junction nucleotides: 8. The germline gives CDR1 MNHEY, CDR2 SVGEGT.

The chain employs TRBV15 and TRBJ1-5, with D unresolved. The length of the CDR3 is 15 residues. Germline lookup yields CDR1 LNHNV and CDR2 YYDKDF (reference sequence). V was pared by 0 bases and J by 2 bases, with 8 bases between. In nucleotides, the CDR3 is TGTGCCACCAGCAGAGATCCGGGAGGCAATCAGCCCCAGCATTTT. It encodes CATSRDPGGNQPQHF.

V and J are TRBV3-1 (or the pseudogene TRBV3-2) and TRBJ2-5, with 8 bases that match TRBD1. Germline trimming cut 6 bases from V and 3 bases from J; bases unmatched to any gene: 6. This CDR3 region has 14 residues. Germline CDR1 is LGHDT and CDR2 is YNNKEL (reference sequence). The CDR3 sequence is CASRKPGGEETQYF. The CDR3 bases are TGTGCCAGCAGGAAACCAGGGGGCGAAGAGACCCAGTACTTC.

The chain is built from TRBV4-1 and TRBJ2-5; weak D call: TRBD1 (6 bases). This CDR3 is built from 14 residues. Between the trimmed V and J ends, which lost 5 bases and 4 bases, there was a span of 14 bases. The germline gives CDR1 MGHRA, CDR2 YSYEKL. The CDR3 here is CASSSQQGRETQYF. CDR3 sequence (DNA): TGCGCCAGCAGCTCTCAACAGGGAAGAGAGACCCAGTACTTC.

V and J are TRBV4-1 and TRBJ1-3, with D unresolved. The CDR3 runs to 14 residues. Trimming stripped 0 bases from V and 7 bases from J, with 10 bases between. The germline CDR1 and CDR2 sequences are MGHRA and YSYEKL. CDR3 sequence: CASSQDIGGNTIYF. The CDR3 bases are TGCGCCAGCAGCCAAGATATTGGAGGGAACACCATATATTTT.

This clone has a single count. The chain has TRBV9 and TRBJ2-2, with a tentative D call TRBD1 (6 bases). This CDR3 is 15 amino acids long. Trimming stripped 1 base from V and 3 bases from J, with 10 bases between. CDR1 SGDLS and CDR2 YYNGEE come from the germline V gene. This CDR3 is CASSVSRGDTGELFF. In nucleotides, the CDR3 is TGTGCCAGCAGCGTATCCAGGGGCGACACCGGGGAGCTGTTTTTT.

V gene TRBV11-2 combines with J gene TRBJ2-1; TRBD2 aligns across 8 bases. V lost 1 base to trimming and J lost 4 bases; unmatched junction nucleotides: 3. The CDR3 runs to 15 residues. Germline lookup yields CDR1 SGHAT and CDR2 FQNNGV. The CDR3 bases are TGTGCCAGCAGCTTAGTCCGGGGGGGGTACAATGAGCAGTTCTTC. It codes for CASSLVRGGYNEQFF.

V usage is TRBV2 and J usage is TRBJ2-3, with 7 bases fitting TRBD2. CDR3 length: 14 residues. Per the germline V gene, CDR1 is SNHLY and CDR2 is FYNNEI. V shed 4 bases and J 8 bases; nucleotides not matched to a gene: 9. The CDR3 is CASSAGSGLRTQYF. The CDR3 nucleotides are TGTGCCAGCAGTGCGGGTAGCGGGTTGCGTACGCAGTATTTT.

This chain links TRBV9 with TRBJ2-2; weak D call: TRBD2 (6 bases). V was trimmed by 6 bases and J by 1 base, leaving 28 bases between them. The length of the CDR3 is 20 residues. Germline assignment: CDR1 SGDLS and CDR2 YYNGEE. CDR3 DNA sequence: TGTGCCAGCACCAAATCGGGACTCATACACAACCACCAGAACACCGGGGAGCTGTTTTTT. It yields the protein CASTKSGLIHNHQNTGELFF.

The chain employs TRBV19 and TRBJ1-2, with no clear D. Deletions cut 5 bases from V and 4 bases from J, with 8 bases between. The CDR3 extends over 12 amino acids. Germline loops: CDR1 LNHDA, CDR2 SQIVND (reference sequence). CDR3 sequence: CASSLISYGYTF. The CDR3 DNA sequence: TGTGCCAGTAGTCTTATATCCTATGGCTACACCTTC.

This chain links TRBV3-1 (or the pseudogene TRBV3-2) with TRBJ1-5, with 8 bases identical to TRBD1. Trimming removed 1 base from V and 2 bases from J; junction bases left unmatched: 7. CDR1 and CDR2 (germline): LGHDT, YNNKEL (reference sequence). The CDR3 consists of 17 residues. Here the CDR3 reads CASSQGQGRWGNQPQHF. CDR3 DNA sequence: TGTGCCAGCAGCCAAGGACAGGGGCGCTGGGGCAATCAGCCCCAGCATTTT.

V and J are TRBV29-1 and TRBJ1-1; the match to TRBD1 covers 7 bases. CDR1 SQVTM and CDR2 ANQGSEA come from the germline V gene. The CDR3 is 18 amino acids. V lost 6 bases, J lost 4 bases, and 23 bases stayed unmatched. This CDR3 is CSVSPRQGSAVGGTEAFF. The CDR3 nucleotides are TGCAGCGTGTCCCCCAGACAGGGCTCGGCCGTGGGGGGCACTGAAGCTTTCTTT.

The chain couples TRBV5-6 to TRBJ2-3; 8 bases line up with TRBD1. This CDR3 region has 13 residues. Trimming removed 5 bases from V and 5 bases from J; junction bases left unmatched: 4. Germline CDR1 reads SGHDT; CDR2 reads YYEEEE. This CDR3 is CASRDRAEDTQYF. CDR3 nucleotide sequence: TGTGCCAGCAGGGACAGGGCGGAAGATACGCAGTATTTT. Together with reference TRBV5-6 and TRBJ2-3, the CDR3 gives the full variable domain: DAGVTQSPTHLIKTRGQQVTLRCSPKSGHDTVSWYQQALGQGPQFIFQYYEEEERQRGNFPDRFSGHQFPNYSSELNVNALLLGDSALYLCASRDRAEDTQYFGPGTRLTVL.

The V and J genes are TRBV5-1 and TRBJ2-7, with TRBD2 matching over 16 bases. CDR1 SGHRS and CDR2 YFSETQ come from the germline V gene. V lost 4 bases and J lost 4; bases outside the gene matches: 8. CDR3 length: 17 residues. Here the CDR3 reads CASSPSGLAGGSYEQYV. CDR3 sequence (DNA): TGCGCCAGCAGCCCATCGGGACTAGCGGGGGGGTCTTACGAGCAGTACGTC.

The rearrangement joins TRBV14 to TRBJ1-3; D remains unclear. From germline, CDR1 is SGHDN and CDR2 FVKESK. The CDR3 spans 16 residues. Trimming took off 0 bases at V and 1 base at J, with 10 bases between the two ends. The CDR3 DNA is TGTGCCAGCAGCCAAGAACGGGGTTGGTCTGGAAACACCATATATTTT. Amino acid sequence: CASSQERGWSGNTIYF.

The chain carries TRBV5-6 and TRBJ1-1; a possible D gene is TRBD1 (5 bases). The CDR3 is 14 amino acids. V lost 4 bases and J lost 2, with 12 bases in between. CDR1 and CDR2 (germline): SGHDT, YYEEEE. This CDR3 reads CASSPGTRNTEAFF. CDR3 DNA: TGTGCCAGCAGCCCGGGGACTAGAAACACTGAAGCTTTCTTT.

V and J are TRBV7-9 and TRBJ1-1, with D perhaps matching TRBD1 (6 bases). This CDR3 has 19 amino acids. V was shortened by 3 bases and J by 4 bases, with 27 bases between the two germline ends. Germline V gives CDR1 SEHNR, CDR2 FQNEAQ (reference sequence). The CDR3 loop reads CASSLGGLRHERRRTEAFF. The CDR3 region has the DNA TGTGCCAGCAGCTTGGGGGGGCTGAGACACGAACGTCGGCGCACTGAAGCTTTCTTT.

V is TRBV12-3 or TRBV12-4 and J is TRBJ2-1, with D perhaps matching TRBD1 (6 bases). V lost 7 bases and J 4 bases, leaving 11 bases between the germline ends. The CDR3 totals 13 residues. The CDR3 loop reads CASTYTGYNEQFF. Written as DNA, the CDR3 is TGTGCCAGCACTTACACAGGGTACAATGAGCAGTTCTTC.

CDR3 in DNA: TGTGCCAGCAGCGTGGGGGCCCTGGAAACTGAAGCTTTCTTT. It yields the protein CASSVGALETEAFF. The rearrangement uses TRBV9 and TRBJ1-1; D may be TRBD1 (6 bases). The germline V gene has CDR1 SGDLS and CDR2 YYNGEE. V shed 2 bases and J shed 5 bases, with 13 bases lying between them. There are 14 residues in the CDR3.

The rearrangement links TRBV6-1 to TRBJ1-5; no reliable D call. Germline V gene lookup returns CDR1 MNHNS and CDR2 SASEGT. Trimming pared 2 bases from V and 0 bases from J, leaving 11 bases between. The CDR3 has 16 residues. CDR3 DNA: TGTGCCAGCAGTGAAAATCGCCAGTATAGCAATCAGCCCCAGCATTTT. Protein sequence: CASSENRQYSNQPQHF.